Listed here are 30 T cell receptor beta chains from one sample, sequenced in a study of cytomegalovirus exposure and HLA in healthy donors. Repertoires were generated with immunoSEQ multiplex PCR, while TCRdb's copy carries only in-frame clones and drops some. The data contain about 190,000 clones, 84% of them singletons. The sequenced sample was PBMCs. Source of these receptors: a man aged 18 to 29 in good health and CMV-seropositive.

The rearrangement joins TRBV19 to TRBJ2-3; 14 bases map to TRBD2. The CDR3 loop spans 15 amino acids. CDR1 is LNHDA, CDR2 SQIVND, per germline (reference sequence). Trimming at V came to 5 bases and at J to 4 bases, leaving 2 bases not matched to a gene. CDR3 sequence (DNA): TGTGCCAGTAGTCAGGGACTAGCGGGAGCAGATACGCAGTATTTT. Residues: CASSQGLAGADTQYF.

V and J are TRBV9 and TRBJ2-7; maybe TRBD1 (7 bases). Per germline, CDR1 SGDLS and CDR2 YYNGEE. The ends were cut back, 3 bases at V and 3 bases at J, with 10 bases in the middle. This CDR3 has 13 residues. CDR3 sequence: CASSGQGGYEQYF. CDR3 bases: TGTGCCAGCAGCGGACAGGGAGGCTACGAGCAGTACTTC.

For the CDR3, the DNA is TGCGCCAGCAGCTCTGACTCGCTTGCGGGGGAGACCCAGTACTTC. Translated, it gives CASSSDSLAGETQYF. V usage is TRBV5-1 and J usage is TRBJ2-5; D is possibly TRBD2 (6 bases). Per the germline V gene, CDR1 is SGHRS and CDR2 is YFSETQ. V lost 3 bases and J lost 5, with 17 bases in between. The CDR3 runs 15 residues.

The table lists this clone with many counts. V usage is TRBV19 and J usage is TRBJ2-3; D gene unclear. The CDR3 is made up of 11 amino acids. Germline V CDR1 and CDR2: LNHDA, SQIVND (reference sequence). CDR3 nucleotide sequence: TGTGGCAAACGTCCTAGGCATACGCAGTATTTT. It is translated as CGKRPRHTQYF.

This clone was counted a single time. V usage is TRBV6-5 and J usage is TRBJ1-5; possibly TRBD1 for D (5 bases). CDR3 length: 14 amino acids. The V end was cut by 2 bases, the J end by 4 bases, with 9 bases between. The germline CDR1 and CDR2 sequences are MNHEY and SVGAGI. The CDR3 bases are TGTGCCAGCAGTTACGGAGGGGTTAATCAGCCCCAGCATTTT. Encoded protein: CASSYGGVNQPQHF.

The V gene is TRBV28, the J gene TRBJ1-1, with TRBD1 matching 8 bases. Unmatched junction bases numbered 4, after V lost 8 bases and J lost 2 bases. This CDR3 contains 13 residues. The germline CDR1 and CDR2 sequences are MDHEN and SYDVKM. This CDR3 is CASPGQGNTEAFF. The CDR3 nucleotides are TGTGCCAGCCCTGGACAGGGAAACACTGAAGCTTTCTTT.

V and J are TRBV5-4 and TRBJ2-3; 14 bases align to TRBD2. The germline gives CDR1 SGHNT, CDR2 YYREEE (reference sequence). The ends lost 0 bases at V and 0 bases at J; junction bases unmatched: 3. This CDR3 is built from 18 residues. CDR3 in DNA: TGTGCCAGCAGCTTGGGGGGACTAGCGGGAGTGAGCACAGATACGCAGTATTTT. It yields the protein CASSLGGLAGVSTDTQYF.

The CDR3 bases are TGCGCCAGCAGCTTGGCGGCCGAAGGGGCCTACACCTTC. This codes for CASSLAAEGAYTF. The chain employs TRBV5-1 and TRBJ1-2, with TRBD1 as a possible D gene (5 bases). CDR1 and CDR2 (germline): SGHRS, YFSETQ. V was shortened by 0 bases and J by 10 bases, with 13 bases between the two germline ends. CDR3 length: 13 amino acids.

The chain recombines TRBV6-5 with TRBJ2-2; TRBD2 agrees at 7 bases. This CDR3 is built from 14 residues. Germline CDR1 MNHEY, CDR2 SVGAGI. Germline trimming cut 7 bases from V and 0 bases from J; bases unmatched to any gene: 2. The CDR3 DNA is TGTGCCAGCAAAGGACTAGCGAACACCGGGGAGCTGTTTTTT. Translation: CASKGLANTGELFF.

This clone showed up just once. The chain joins TRBV19 to TRBJ2-3; 8 bases match TRBD1. This CDR3 spans 13 amino acids. Germline-derived CDR1 and CDR2 are LNHDA and SQIVND (reference sequence). V shed 5 bases and J 4 bases; nucleotides not matched to a gene: 2. In DNA form, the CDR3 reads TGTGCCAGTAGTGCGACAGGGGCAGATACGCAGTATTTT. Translated, it gives CASSATGADTQYF.

The V call is TRBV28, the J call TRBJ1-1; D unclear. The CDR3 is made up of 14 amino acids. Germline CDR1 and CDR2: MDHEN and SYDVKM. V lost 7 bases, J lost 0 bases, and 12 bases lay in between. The CDR3: CASNARVMNTEAFF. In DNA, the CDR3 is TGTGCCAGCAACGCGAGGGTCATGAACACTGAAGCTTTCTTT.

CDR3: CSARGDWEQFF. DNA for the CDR3: TGCAGTGCTAGAGGGGACTGGGAGCAGTTCTTC. The chain combines TRBV20-1 with TRBJ2-1; D is perhaps TRBD2 (6 bases). V dropped 1 base and J dropped 10 bases, with 8 bases sitting between them. The CDR3 is 11 amino acids. CDR1 DFQATT and CDR2 SNEGSKA come from the germline V gene (reference sequence).

The genes are TRBV7-9 and TRBJ2-7, with D possibly matching TRBD1 (6 bases). CDR3 length: 15 residues. V dropped 5 bases and J dropped 3 bases, with 17 bases sitting between them. Germline V CDR1 and CDR2: SEHNR, FQNEAQ (reference sequence). The CDR3: CASSQTTGPYYEQYF. CDR3 coding DNA: TGTGCCAGCAGCCAGACAACAGGGCCATACTACGAGCAGTACTTC.

V and J are TRBV9 and TRBJ2-5; 13 bases match TRBD2. The germline CDR1 and CDR2 sequences are SGDLS and YYNGEE. This CDR3 is 17 amino acids long. J was trimmed by 3 bases and V by 0 bases; bases with no gene match: 5. The CDR3 DNA sequence: TGTGCCAGCAGCGTAGTAAAGGGGACTAGCGGGAAAGAGACCCAGTACTTC. Its translation: CASSVVKGTSGKETQYF. The complete variable domain, with remaining parts taken from reference TRBV9 and TRBJ2-5, reads DSGVTQTPKHLITATGQRVTLRCSPRSGDLSVYWYQQSLDQGLQFLIQYYNGEERAKGNILERFSAQQFPDLHSELNLSSLELGDSALYFCASSVVKGTSGKETQYFGPGTRLLVL.

The chain joins TRBV4-2 to TRBJ2-1; D unclear. Germline assignment: CDR1 LGHNA and CDR2 YNFKEQ. CDR3 length: 11 residues. V was shortened by 7 bases and J by 5 bases, with 6 bases between the two germline ends. The chain's CDR3 is CASMRNNEQFF. The DNA of the CDR3 is TGTGCCAGCATGCGGAACAATGAGCAGTTCTTC.

Only a few counts were recorded for this clone. Here the CDR3 reads CASSPTSGSIGELFF. The CDR3 coding sequence is TGTGCCAGCAGCCCCACTAGCGGGAGTATCGGGGAGCTGTTTTTT. The rearrangement joins TRBV2 to TRBJ2-2, with 11 nucleotides matching TRBD2. The CDR3 contains 15 residues. V trimming: 6 bases; J trimming: 7 bases; junction bases outside the gene matches: 7. Germline CDR1 reads SNHLY; CDR2 reads FYNNEI.

The chain couples TRBV5-6 to TRBJ2-7; no definite D call. V was cut by 4 bases and J by 3 bases, with 8 bases left in between. In germline, CDR1 is SGHDT, CDR2 YYEEEE. CDR3 size: 12 residues. DNA of the CDR3: TGTGCCAGCAGCCCCGGGTTCTACGAGCAGTACTTC. This gives the protein CASSPGFYEQYF. Full variable domain (missing parts from reference TRBV5-6 and TRBJ2-7): DAGVTQSPTHLIKTRGQQVTLRCSPKSGHDTVSWYQQALGQGPQFIFQYYEEEERQRGNFPDRFSGHQFPNYSSELNVNALLLGDSALYLCASSPGFYEQYFGPGTRLTVT.

The J gene is TRBJ2-7, the V gene TRBV7-9, with 8 bases lining up with TRBD1. There are 17 residues in the CDR3. With V trimmed by 5 bases and J by 5 bases, 17 bases remained unmatched. Germline V gene sequence: CDR1 SEHNR, CDR2 FQNEAQ (reference sequence). CDR3 region: CASSTPAWTGQYDEQYF. DNA of the CDR3: TGTGCCAGCAGCACTCCCGCCTGGACAGGGCAGTACGACGAGCAGTACTTC.

The chain has TRBV27 and TRBJ2-7, with unresolved D. Germline CDR1 MNHEY, CDR2 SMNVEV (reference sequence). The CDR3 spans 17 residues. V shed 4 bases and J shed 2 bases, with 21 bases lying between them. As DNA, the CDR3 is TGTGCCAGCAGTTCCGCTTTTAGCCGGAGAGCGCCCTACGAGCAGTACTTC. Protein product: CASSSAFSRRAPYEQYF.

The chain uses TRBV23-1 and TRBJ2-3; D perhaps matches TRBD1 (6 bases). TRBV23-1 counts as an open reading frame of uncertain function. The CDR3 length is 13 residues. Trimming took 4 bases from V and 6 from J, leaving 11 bases between them. This CDR3 is CASSPRTADTQYF. CDR3 DNA: TGCGCCAGCAGTCCCCGGACAGCCGATACGCAGTATTTT.

This clone turned up a few times. As DNA, the CDR3 is TGTGCCAGCAGCCCTAGAGACAGGGACAAAAACATTCAGTACTTC. Protein: CASSPRDRDKNIQYF. V is TRBV7-2 and J is TRBJ2-4; 7 nucleotides align to TRBD1. The CDR3 is 15 residues long. J was trimmed by 3 bases and V by 5 bases; bases with no gene match: 7. Germline V gives CDR1 SGHTA, CDR2 FQGNSA.

The V gene is TRBV30, the J gene TRBJ2-1; TRBD1 matches 9 bases. The CDR3 contains 14 residues. Germline CDR1 is GTSNPN and CDR2 is SVGIG (reference sequence). V was clipped by 3 bases and J by 5 bases; unmatched bases: 5. CDR3 in amino acids: CAWRGDRADNEQFF. The DNA of the CDR3 is TGTGCCTGGAGAGGGGACAGGGCCGACAATGAGCAGTTCTTC.

The chain employs TRBV27 and TRBJ1-2; TRBD1 matches at 10 bases. The CDR3 is 13 residues long. The germline V gene has CDR1 MNHEY and CDR2 SMNVEV (reference sequence). Trimming took 4 bases from V and 8 from J; bases not matched to a gene: 4. This chain's CDR3 is CASSYGTGVGYTF. CDR3 nucleotides: TGTGCCAGCAGTTACGGGACAGGGGTGGGCTACACCTTC.

This clone showed up just once. The chain recombines TRBV18 with TRBJ1-2, with D maybe TRBD1 (5 bases). V shed 7 bases and J shed 3 bases, with 18 bases lying between them. The CDR3 covers 15 residues. Germline V gives CDR1 KGHSH, CDR2 LQKENI. The CDR3 sequence is CASFTVEGRDYGYTF. CDR3 DNA sequence: TGTGCCAGCTTCACCGTGGAGGGGAGAGACTATGGCTACACCTTC.

This sequence joins TRBV7-2 and TRBJ2-1; 7 bases fit TRBD2. Germline trimming cut 4 bases from V and 16 bases from J; bases unmatched to any gene: 16. Per germline, CDR1 SGHTA and CDR2 FQGNSA. The CDR3 covers 14 residues. The CDR3 nucleotides read TGTGCCAGCAGCTCCGCGGGAGTGGGAAGTATCATATTCTTC. Residues: CASSSAGVGSIIFF.

The chain employs TRBV5-1 and TRBJ2-2; D is perhaps TRBD1 (5 bases). Between the trimmed V and J ends, which lost 3 bases and 0 bases, there was a span of 12 bases. The CDR3 spans 16 residues. The germline V gene has CDR1 SGHRS and CDR2 YFSETQ. The CDR3 spells CASSWGDRANTGELFF. DNA for the CDR3: TGCGCCAGCAGCTGGGGTGACAGAGCGAACACCGGGGAGCTGTTTTTT.

In nucleotides, the CDR3 is TGTGCCAGCAGCCAAGATCGTGGGGTAGCGGGAGCAATCTCTGGGGCCAACGTCCTGACTTTC. Protein product: CASSQDRGVAGAISGANVLTF. V and J are TRBV14 and TRBJ2-6; 9 bases are shared with TRBD2. Germline V gene lookup returns CDR1 SGHDN and CDR2 FVKESK. This CDR3 spans 21 amino acids. Trimming removed 0 bases from V and 0 bases from J; junction bases left unmatched: 12.

The chain uses TRBV30 and TRBJ1-2, with a tentative D call TRBD1 (6 bases). With 4 bases removed from V and 2 bases from J, the gap between germline ends came to 14 bases. The CDR3 runs 14 residues. Germline-derived CDR1 and CDR2 are GTSNPN and SVGIG (reference sequence). As DNA, the CDR3 is TGTGCCTGGATCCTGGGGCAGGGGAACTATGGCTACACCTTC. The encoded protein is CAWILGQGNYGYTF.

The chain uses TRBV9 and TRBJ2-5; TRBD2 aligns across 11 bases. Trimming took 3 bases from V and 5 from J; bases not matched to a gene: 6. CDR3 length: 15 residues. CDR1 and CDR2 (germline): SGDLS, YYNGEE. The CDR3 DNA reads TGTGCCAGCAGCGAGCCTAGCGGGGGGTTCGAGACCCAGTACTTC. Encoded protein: CASSEPSGGFETQYF.

The rearrangement joins TRBV4-1 to TRBJ2-1, with D maybe TRBD1 (5 bases). This CDR3 region has 17 residues. The germline gives CDR1 MGHRA, CDR2 YSYEKL. V was clipped by 4 bases and J by 0 bases, with 16 bases between them. CDR3 region: CASSPPKGLSSYNEQFF. The CDR3 nucleotides read TGCGCCAGCAGCCCACCGAAGGGGTTGAGCTCCTACAATGAGCAGTTCTTC.